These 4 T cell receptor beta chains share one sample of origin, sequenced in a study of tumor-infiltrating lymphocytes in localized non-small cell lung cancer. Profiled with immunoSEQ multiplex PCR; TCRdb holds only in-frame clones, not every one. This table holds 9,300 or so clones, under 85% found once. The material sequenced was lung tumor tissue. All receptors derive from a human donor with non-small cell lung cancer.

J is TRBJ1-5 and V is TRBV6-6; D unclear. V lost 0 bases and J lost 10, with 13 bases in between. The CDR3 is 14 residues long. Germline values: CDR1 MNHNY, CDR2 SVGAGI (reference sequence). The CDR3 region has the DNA TGTGCCAGCAGTTACTCGAGAGAAGGTAGACCCCAGCATTTT. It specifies CASSYSREGRPQHF.

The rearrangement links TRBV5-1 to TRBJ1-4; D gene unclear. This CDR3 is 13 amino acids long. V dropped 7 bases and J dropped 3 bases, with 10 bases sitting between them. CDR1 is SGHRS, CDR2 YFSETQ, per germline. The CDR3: CASGVSSNEKLFF. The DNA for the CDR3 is TGCGCCAGCGGGGTTTCCTCTAATGAAAAACTGTTTTTT.

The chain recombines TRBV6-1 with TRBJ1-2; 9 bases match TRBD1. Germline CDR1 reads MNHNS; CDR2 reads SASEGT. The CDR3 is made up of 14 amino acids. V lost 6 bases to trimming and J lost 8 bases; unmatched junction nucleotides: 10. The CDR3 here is CASSHRGPVGGYTF. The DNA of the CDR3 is TGTGCCAGCAGCCACAGGGGGCCAGTGGGGGGCTACACCTTC.

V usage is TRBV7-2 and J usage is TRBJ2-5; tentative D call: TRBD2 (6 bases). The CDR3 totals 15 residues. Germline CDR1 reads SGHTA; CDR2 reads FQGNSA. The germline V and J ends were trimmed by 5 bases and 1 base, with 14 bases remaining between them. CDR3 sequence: CASSRGGATQETQYF. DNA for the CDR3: TGTGCCAGCAGCAGGGGCGGGGCGACCCAAGAGACCCAGTACTTC.